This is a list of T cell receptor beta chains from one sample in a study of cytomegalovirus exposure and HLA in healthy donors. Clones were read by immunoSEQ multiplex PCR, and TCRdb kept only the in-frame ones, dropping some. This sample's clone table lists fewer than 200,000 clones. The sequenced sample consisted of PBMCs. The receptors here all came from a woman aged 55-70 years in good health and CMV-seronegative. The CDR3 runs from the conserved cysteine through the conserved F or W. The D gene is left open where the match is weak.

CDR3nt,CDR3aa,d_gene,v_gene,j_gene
TGCGCCAGCAGCCGGACTAGCAAGGACGGGGAGCTGTTTTTT,CASSRTSKDGELFF,TRBD2,TRBV2,TRBJ2-2
TGTGCCAGTAGTATAGAGGAGCTAGTGGATGAGCAGTTCTTC,CASSIEELVDEQFF,.,TRBV19,TRBJ2-1
TGTGCCAGCACCCCGGGGGGGGACTATGGCTACACCTTC,CASTPGGDYGYTF,.,TRBV6-5,TRBJ1-2
TGTGCCAGTTCAAGCGGGAGGGCCTCCTACAATGAGCAGTTCTTC,CASSSGRASYNEQFF,TRBD2,TRBV14,TRBJ2-1
TGCAGCGTTGGGGGACAGACTTGGACCCAGTACTTC,CSVGGQTWTQYF,TRBD1,TRBV29-1,TRBJ2-5
TGCAGCGTTGGGCCCACAGATACGCAGTATTTT,CSVGPTDTQYF,.,TRBV29-1,TRBJ2-3
TGCGCCAGCAGCTTAGACCCCGGGACAGGGGGAACTGAAGCTTTCTTT,CASSLDPGTGGTEAFF,TRBD1,TRBV5-1,TRBJ1-1
TGCGCCAGCAGCCGCCGATGGGGGGGAGGAAGTGGGAACACTGAAGCTTTCTTT,CASSRRWGGGSGNTEAFF,.,TRBV4-3,TRBJ1-1
TGTGCCAGCGGACTAGCGGGGTTTTACACAGATACGCAGTATTTT,CASGLAGFYTDTQYF,TRBD2,TRBV6-1,TRBJ2-3
TGTGCCAGCAGCTTCGTCGGGAGTAGGGAGACCCAGTACTTC,CASSFVGSRETQYF,.,TRBV5-4,TRBJ2-5
TGTGCCAGCAGCCGGCGGGGGGCAACCCCCAATGAGCAGTTCTTC,CASSRRGATPNEQFF,TRBD2,TRBV7-7,TRBJ2-1
TGTGCCAGCTCACCACCACAGGGGCGCAACGGTGGCTACACCTTC,CASSPPQGRNGGYTF,TRBD1,TRBV18,TRBJ1-2
TGCGCCAGCAGCCAGGTTGACAGGGGAAACCAGCCCCAGCATTTT,CASSQVDRGNQPQHF,TRBD1,TRBV4-1,TRBJ1-5
TGTGCCAGCAGTTTTCTTAACACTGAAGCTTTCTTT,CASSFLNTEAFF,.,TRBV7-9,TRBJ1-1
TGTGCCAGCACCTCTTCCGGGGGGTTAAAGCCCCAGCATTTT,CASTSSGGLKPQHF,.,TRBV2,TRBJ1-5
TGTGCCAGCAGCGTAGGGACAAGGGCCGAGCAGTACTTC,CASSVGTRAEQYF,.,TRBV9,TRBJ2-7
TGCGCCAGCAGTTCACAGGGGGGAATCGAGCAGTACTTC,CASSSQGGIEQYF,TRBD1,TRBV10-1,TRBJ2-7
TGCGCCAGCAGATTCGACAGGGGGCTTAACTATGGCTACACCTTC,CASRFDRGLNYGYTF,TRBD1,TRBV5-1,TRBJ1-2
TGTGCCAGCTTATCTGCGGGTTCGGAGTTCTTC,CASLSAGSEFF,.,TRBV5-6,TRBJ2-1
TGTGCCAGCAGTGAAATTAGCGGGGGGGAGAGGTTCTTC,CASSEISGGERFF,TRBD2,TRBV2,TRBJ2-1
TGTGCCAGTAGTATAGGCGGCAGGGAACAGACCCAGTACTTC,CASSIGGREQTQYF,.,TRBV19,TRBJ2-5
TGCGCCAGCAGCCCCGACAGGGGAGACTCTGGAAACACCATATATTTT,CASSPDRGDSGNTIYF,TRBD1,TRBV5-1,TRBJ1-3
TGTGCCATCAGTGAGTCGAGCAGGCCCACTGAAGCTTTCTTT,CAISESSRPTEAFF,.,TRBV10-3,TRBJ1-1
TGTGCCAGCAGCTTAATCCTAGGCTCTGGAAACACCATATATTTT,CASSLILGSGNTIYF,.,TRBV7-9,TRBJ1-3
TGCGCCAGCAGCAAGGGACAGCAAGACATTATTAATGAAAAACTGTTTTTT,CASSKGQQDIINEKLFF,TRBD1,TRBV5-1,TRBJ1-4
TGCGCCAGCAGCTTCAAGAATAGCGCCTCTAGCACAGATACGCAGTATTTT,CASSFKNSASSTDTQYF,.,TRBV5-1,TRBJ2-3
TGCAGTGCTAGCCGGGAGGATACGCAGTATTTT,CSASREDTQYF,.,TRBV20-1,TRBJ2-3
TGTGCCAGCTCACCAGGCCTAGATGGCGAGCAGTACTTC,CASSPGLDGEQYF,.,TRBV18,TRBJ2-7
TGTGCCAGCAGCTTGGCCGACAGGGAGAACTATGGCTACACCTTC,CASSLADRENYGYTF,TRBD1,TRBV5-6,TRBJ1-2
TGTGCCAGTAGTGTGACGGGGATGGTTAATGAGCAGTTCTTC,CASSVTGMVNEQFF,.,TRBV19,TRBJ2-1
TGTGCCAGCGGGACGGACAGGGGGGACAATCAGCCCCAGCATTTT,CASGTDRGDNQPQHF,TRBD1,TRBV2,TRBJ1-5
TGTGCCAGCAGTTTATCAGTCGGGGACAGGGGGAATTACGAGCAGTACTTC,CASSLSVGDRGNYEQYF,TRBD1,TRBV27,TRBJ2-7